This T cell receptor (beta chain) was obtained from a study of T cell responses to AZD1222 COVID-19 vaccine. Study-wide background: Researchers grouped second doses given at about 4 or about 12 weeks into one pool.

CDR1 and CDR2 (germline): SGHNT, YYREEE (reference sequence). The CDR3 loop spans 15 amino acids. V dropped 5 bases and J dropped 3; count of bases not matched to a gene: 6. Profiling relied on immunoSEQ multiplex PCR, and the TCRdb table lists in-frame clones only, not all of them. The table includes over 100,000 clones, roughly 84% detected once. J is TRBJ2-2 and V is TRBV5-4, with 8 bases lining up with TRBD2. The TCR originated in an adult in good health. Sequencing was performed on peripheral blood, taken on day 0 of AZD1222 vaccination. CDR3 protein: CASRSGGRYTGELFF. CDR3 nucleotide sequence: TGTGCCAGCAGGAGCGGGGGCCGGTACACCGGGGAGCTGTTTTTT.